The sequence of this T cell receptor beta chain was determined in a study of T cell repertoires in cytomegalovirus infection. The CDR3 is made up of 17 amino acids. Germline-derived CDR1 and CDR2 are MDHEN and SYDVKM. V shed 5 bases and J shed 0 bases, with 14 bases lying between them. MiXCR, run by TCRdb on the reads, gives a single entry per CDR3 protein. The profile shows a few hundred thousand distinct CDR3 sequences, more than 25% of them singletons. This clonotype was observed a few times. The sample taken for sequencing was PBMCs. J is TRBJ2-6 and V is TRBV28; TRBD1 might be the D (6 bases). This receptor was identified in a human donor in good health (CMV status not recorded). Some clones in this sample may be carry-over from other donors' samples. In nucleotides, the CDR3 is TGTGCCAGCAGTCTCCAGGGGCCGGGCTCTGGGGCCAACGTCCTGACTTTC. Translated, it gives CASSLQGPGSGANVLTF.